These 2 T cell receptor beta chains originate from one sample sequenced in a study of breast tumors, draining lymph nodes, adjacent tissues. TCRdb itself ran the multiplex PCR reads through MiXCR, one entry per CDR3 protein. The sample consists of tens of thousands of distinct CDR3 sequences, around 30% of them appearing once. Breast cancer patients provided tissue from their axillary draining lymph nodes. What was sequenced was axillary lymph node tissue. The source is a female donor with breast cancer. Some clones in this sample may be carry-over from other donors' samples.

In this sample, this clonotype turned up many times. It may be a read error: a sequence one base away is much more abundant. J is TRBJ1-2 and V is TRBV14, with D possibly being TRBD1 (5 bases). The V gene's germline CDR1 is SGHDN and CDR2 FVKESK. The CDR3 is 15 residues long. CDR3 protein: CASSLRDADGYGSTF. CDR3 DNA: TGTGCCAGCAGCCTCCGGGACGCAGATGGTTATGGCTCCACCTTC.

The table lists this clonotype with many counts. The V call is TRBV7-2, the J call TRBJ2-3, with D unclear. Germline-derived CDR1 and CDR2 are SGHTA and FQGNSA. The CDR3 is 13 amino acids. V was trimmed by 2 bases and J by 4 bases, leaving 7 bases between them. The CDR3 spells CASSLQYADTQYF. The CDR3 DNA follows: TGTGCCAGCAGCTTACAGTACGCAGATACGCAGTATTTT.